This T cell receptor (beta chain) was found in a study of HIV-infected patients and healthy controls. Findings and caveats of the study: HIV-infected repertoires had significantly higher mean Gini indices than controls, possibly reflecting oligoclonality. Significant mean usage differences between HIV-infected patients and controls involved eight alpha and eight beta V genes. HIV+ repertoires were severely depleted of MAIT alpha-chain CDR3s, unlike healthy controls.

All unsorted peripheral T cells were captured because whole blood was used without fractionation. This clonotype showed up many times. The target antigen is unknown. Alpha and beta constant-region primers primed reverse transcription of around 0.5 ug RNA. Separate chain-specific third strand synthesis with multiplexing indices produced the alpha and beta libraries. Second strand synthesis was primed from the SP2 site. TCRdb passed the 5' RACE reads through MiXCR, listing each CDR3 protein once. The data contain 18,000 or so distinct CDR3 sequences, roughly a tenth of them singletons. CDR1 is LNHDA and CDR2 is SQIVND in the germline V gene (reference sequence). V lost 10 bases, J lost 0 bases, and 8 bases stayed unmatched. The CDR3 is 15 amino acids.

The sequence came from an adult in good health. Sequencing was done on a sample of blood. The genes are TRBV19 and TRBJ1-4; 7 bases map to TRBD1. The CDR3 DNA reads TGTGCCACCACGACAGGGTCGACAACTAATGAAAAACTGTTTTTT. This sequence encodes CATTTGSTTNEKLFF.